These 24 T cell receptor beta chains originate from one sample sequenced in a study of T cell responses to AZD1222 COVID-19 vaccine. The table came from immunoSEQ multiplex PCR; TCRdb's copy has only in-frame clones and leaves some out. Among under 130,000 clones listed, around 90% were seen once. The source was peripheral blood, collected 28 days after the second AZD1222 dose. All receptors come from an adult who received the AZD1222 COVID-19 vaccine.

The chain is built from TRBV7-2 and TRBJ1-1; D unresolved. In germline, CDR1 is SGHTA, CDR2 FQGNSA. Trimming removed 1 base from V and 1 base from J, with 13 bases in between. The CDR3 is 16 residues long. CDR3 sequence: CASSLGSGYGNTEAFF. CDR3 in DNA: TGTGCCAGCAGCTTAGGATCCGGGTACGGGAACACTGAAGCTTTCTTT.

CDR3 region: CASSLTSPKFYEQYF. In DNA, the CDR3 is TGCGCCAGCAGCCTGACAAGTCCCAAATTCTACGAGCAGTACTTC. The chain combines TRBV5-1 with TRBJ2-7; no definite D call. CDR3 size: 15 residues. CDR1 is SGHRS, CDR2 YFSETQ, per germline. V was pared by 4 bases and J by 3 bases, with 17 bases between.

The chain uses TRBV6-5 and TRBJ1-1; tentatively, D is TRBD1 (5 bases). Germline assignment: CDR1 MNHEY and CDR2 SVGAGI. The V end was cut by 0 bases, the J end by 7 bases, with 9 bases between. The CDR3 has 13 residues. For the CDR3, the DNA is TGTGCCAGCAGTTACTCAGGGGAGAGTGAAGCTTTCTTT. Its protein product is CASSYSGESEAFF.

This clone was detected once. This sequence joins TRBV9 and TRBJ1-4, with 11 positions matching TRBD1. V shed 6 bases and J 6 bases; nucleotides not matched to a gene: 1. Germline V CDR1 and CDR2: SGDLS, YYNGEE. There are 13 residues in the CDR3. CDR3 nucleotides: TGTGCCAGCACGGGACAGGGGGATGAAAAACTGTTTTTT. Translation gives CASTGQGDEKLFF.

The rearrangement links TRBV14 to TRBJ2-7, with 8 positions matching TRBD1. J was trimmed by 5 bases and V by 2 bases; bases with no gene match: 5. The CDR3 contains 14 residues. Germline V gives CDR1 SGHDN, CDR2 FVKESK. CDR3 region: CASSQRAGGNEQYF. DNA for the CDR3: TGTGCCAGCAGCCAACGGGCAGGGGGCAACGAGCAGTACTTC.

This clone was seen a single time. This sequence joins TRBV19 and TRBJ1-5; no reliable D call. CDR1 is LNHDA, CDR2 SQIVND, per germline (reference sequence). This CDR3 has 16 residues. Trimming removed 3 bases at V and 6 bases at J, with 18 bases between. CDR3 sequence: CASSIRLMGGGQPQHF. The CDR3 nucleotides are TGTGCCAGTAGTATTCGGTTGATGGGTGGCGGTCAGCCCCAGCATTTT.

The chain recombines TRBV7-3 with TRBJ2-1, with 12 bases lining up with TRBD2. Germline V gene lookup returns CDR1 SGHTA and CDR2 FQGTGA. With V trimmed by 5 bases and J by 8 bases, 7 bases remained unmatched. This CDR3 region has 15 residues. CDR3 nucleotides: TGTGCCAGCAGCCCCACTAGCGGGAGGCGGGATGAGCAGTTCTTC. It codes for CASSPTSGRRDEQFF.

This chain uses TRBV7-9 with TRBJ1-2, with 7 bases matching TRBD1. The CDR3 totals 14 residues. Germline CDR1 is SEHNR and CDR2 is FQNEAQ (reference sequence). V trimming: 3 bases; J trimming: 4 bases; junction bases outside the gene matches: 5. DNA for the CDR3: TGTGCCAGCAGCTTCCGGGACAGTATCTATGGCTACACCTTC. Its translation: CASSFRDSIYGYTF.

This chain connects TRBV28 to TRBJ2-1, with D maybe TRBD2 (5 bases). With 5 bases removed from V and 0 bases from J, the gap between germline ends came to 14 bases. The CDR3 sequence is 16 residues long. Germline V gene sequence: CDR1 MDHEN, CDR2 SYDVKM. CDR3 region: CASSPLRGISYNEQFF. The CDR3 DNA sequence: TGTGCCAGCAGTCCTCTTCGAGGGATCTCCTACAATGAGCAGTTCTTC.

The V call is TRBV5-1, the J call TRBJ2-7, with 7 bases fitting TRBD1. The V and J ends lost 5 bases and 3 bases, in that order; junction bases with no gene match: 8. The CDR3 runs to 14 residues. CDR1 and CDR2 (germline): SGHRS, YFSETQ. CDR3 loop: CASSPGTALYEQYF. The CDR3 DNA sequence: TGCGCCAGCAGTCCTGGGACAGCGCTCTACGAGCAGTACTTC.

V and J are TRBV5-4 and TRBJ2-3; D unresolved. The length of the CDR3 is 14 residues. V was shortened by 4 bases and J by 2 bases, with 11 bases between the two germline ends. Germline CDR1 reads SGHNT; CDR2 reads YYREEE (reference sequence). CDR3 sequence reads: CASSRDSVTDTQYF. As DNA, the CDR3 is TGTGCCAGCAGCAGGGATAGTGTCACAGATACGCAGTATTTT.

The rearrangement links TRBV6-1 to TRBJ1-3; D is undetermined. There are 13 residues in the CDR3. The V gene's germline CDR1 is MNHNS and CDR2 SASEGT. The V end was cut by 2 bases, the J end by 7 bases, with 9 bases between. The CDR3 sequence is CASSERALNTIYF. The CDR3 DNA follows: TGTGCCAGCAGTGAACGGGCCCTTAACACCATATATTTT.

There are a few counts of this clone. The CDR3, as DNA: TGTGCCAGGTTTGTACCTAGCACAGATACGCAGTATTTT. This codes for CARFVPSTDTQYF. The J gene is TRBJ2-3, the V gene TRBV6-5; D uncertain. The CDR3 has 13 residues. Germline V gives CDR1 MNHEY, CDR2 SVGAGI. V shed 9 bases and J shed 0 bases, with 10 bases lying between them.

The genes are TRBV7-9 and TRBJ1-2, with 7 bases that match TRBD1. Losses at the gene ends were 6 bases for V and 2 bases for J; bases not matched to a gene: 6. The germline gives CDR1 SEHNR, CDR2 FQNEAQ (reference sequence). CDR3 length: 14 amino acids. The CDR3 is CASSADRENYGYTF. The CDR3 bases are TGTGCCAGCAGTGCTGACAGGGAAAACTATGGCTACACCTTC.

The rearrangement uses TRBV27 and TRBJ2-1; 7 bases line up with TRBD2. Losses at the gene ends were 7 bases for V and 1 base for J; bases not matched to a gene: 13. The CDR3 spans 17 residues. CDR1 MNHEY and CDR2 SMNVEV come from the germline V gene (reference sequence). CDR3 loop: CASIQSIQAGSYNEQFF. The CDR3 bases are TGTGCCAGCATTCAATCCATCCAAGCGGGATCCTACAATGAGCAGTTCTTC.

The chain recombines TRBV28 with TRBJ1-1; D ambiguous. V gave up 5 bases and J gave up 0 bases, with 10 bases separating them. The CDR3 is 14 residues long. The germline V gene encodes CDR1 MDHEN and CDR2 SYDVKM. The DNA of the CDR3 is TGTGCCAGCAGTACGGGCAGCTTGAACACTGAAGCTTTCTTT. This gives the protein CASSTGSLNTEAFF.

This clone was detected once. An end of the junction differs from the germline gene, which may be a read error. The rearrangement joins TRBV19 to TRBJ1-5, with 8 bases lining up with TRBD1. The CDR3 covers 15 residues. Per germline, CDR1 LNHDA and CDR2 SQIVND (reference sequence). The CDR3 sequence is CASSIMSGGKQPQHF. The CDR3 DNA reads TGTGCCAGTAGTATAATGTCAGGGGGCAAGCAGCCCCAGCATTTT.

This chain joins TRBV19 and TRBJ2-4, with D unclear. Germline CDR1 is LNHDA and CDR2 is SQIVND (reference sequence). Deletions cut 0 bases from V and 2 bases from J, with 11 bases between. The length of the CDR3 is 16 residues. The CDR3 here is CASSIERSSSKNIQYF. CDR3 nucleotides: TGTGCCAGTAGTATAGAGAGGAGCTCATCCAAAAACATTCAGTACTTC.

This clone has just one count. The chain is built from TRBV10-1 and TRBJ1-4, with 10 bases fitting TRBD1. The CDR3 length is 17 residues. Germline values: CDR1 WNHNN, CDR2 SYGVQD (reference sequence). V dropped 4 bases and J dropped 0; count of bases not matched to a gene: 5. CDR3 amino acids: CASSVGQGWTTNEKLFF. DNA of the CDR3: TGCGCCAGCAGTGTGGGACAGGGGTGGACAACTAATGAAAAACTGTTTTTT.

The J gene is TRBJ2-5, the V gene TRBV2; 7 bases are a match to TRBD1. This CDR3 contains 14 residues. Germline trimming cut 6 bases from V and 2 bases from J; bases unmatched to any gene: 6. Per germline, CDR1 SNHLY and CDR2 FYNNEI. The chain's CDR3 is CASRRGRGQETQYF. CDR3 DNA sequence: TGTGCCAGCAGAAGGGGGCGAGGGCAAGAGACCCAGTACTTC.

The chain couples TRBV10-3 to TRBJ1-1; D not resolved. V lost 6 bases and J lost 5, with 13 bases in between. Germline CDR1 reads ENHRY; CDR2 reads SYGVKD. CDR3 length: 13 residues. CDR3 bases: TGTGCCATCAGGCGGGATCAGCGGACTGAAGCTTTCTTT. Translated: CAIRRDQRTEAFF.

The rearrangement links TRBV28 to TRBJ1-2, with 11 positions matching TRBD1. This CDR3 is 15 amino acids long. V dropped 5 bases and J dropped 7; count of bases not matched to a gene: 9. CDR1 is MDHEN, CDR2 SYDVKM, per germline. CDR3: CASSLDLGQGGGYTF. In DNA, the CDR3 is TGTGCCAGCAGTCTCGATTTGGGACAGGGGGGTGGCTACACCTTC.

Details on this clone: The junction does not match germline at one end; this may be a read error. DNA of the CDR3: TGTGCCAGCCGCTTGAATACTGAAGCTTTCTTT. Encoded protein: CASRLNTEAFF. This chain uses TRBV2 with TRBJ1-1; no firm D call. The CDR3 totals 11 residues. Germline lookup yields CDR1 SNHLY and CDR2 FYNNEI.

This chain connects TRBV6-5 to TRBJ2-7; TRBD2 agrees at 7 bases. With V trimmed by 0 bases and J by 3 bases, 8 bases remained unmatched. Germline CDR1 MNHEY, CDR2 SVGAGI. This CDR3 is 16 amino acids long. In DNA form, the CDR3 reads TGTGCCAGCAGTTACTCGTTTAGCAGGGACTACTACGAGCAGTACTTC. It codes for CASSYSFSRDYYEQYF.